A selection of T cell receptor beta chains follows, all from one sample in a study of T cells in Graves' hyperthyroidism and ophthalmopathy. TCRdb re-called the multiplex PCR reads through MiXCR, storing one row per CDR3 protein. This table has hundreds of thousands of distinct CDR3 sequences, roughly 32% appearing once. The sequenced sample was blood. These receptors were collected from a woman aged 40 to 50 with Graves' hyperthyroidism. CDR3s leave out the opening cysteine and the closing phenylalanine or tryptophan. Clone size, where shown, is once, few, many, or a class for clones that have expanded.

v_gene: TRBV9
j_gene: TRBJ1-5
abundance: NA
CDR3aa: ASSRDLQQGQPQH

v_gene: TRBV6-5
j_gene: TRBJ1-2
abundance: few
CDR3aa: ASAPTNYGYT

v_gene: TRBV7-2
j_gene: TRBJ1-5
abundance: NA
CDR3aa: ASSQDHERVWQPQH

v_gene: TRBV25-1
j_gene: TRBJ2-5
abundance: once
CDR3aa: ASSEPGLTLETQY

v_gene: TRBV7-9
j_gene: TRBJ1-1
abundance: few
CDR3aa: ASSRGDGAF

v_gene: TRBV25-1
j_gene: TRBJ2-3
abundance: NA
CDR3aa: ASSNPLGSDTQY

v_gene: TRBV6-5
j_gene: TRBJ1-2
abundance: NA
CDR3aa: ASSYSTTGGYGYT

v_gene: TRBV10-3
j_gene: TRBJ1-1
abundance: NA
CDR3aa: AIRGDPLETEAF

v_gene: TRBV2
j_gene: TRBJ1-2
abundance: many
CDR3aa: ASSNLGSRGGYT

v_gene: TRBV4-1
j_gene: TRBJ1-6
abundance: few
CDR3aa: ASSALRTAGSPLH

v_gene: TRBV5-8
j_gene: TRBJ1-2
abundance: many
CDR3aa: ASSLFGTGYGYT

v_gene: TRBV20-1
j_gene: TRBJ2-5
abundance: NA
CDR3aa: SACGETQY

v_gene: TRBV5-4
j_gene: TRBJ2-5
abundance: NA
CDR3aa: ASSSGGDQETQY

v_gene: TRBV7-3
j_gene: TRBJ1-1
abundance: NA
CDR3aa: ASSFSGTGRGDTEAF

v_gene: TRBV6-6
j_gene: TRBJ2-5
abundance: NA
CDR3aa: ASSKGAGTQY

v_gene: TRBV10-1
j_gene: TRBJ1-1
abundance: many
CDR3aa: ASSGGMATEAF

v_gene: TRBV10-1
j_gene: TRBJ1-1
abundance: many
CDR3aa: ASSEGLGTAREAF

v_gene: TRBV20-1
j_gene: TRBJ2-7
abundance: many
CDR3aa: SAQTSGGGRPYEQY

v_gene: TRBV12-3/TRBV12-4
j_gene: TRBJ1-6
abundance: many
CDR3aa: ASSLAGGSPLH

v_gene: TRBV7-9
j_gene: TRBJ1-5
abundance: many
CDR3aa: ASAPVAGSNQPQH

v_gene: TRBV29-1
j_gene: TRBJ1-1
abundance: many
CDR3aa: SASGTGGRRMNTEAF

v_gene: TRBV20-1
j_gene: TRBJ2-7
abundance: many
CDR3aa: SAPRYDEQY

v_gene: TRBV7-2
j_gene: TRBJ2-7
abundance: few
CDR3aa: ASSQTTTEVYEQY

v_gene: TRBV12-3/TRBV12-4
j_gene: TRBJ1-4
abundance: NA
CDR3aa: ASSRATGGSEKLF

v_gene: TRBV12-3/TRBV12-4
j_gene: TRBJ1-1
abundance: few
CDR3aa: ASSLETGVRSEAF

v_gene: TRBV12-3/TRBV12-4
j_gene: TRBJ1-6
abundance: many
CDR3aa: ASSPREGAVALH

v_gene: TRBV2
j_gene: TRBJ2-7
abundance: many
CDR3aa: ASSTKGQKIFYEQY